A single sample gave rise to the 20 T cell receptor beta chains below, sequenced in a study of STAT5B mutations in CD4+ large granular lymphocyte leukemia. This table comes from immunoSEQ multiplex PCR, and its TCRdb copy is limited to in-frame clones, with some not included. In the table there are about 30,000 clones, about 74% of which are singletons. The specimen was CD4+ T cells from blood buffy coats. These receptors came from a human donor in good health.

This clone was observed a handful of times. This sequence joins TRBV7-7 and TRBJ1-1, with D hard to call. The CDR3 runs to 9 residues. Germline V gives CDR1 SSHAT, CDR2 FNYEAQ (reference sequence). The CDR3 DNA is TGTGCTAGCCCCACTGAAGCTTTCTTT. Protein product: CASPTEAFF.

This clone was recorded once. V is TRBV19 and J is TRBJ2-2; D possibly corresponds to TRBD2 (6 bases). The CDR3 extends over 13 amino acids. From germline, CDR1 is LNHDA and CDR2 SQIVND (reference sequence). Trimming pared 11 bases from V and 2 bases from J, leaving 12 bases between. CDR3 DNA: TGTGCCGCGGGGACTTTCAACACCGGGGAGCTGTTTTTT. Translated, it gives CAAGTFNTGELFF.

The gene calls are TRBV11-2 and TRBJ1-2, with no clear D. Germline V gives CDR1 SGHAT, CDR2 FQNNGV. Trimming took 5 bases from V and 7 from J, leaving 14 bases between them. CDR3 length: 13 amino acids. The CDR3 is CASSPVSKGGYTF. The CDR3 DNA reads TGTGCCAGCAGCCCCGTCTCCAAGGGTGGCTACACCTTC.

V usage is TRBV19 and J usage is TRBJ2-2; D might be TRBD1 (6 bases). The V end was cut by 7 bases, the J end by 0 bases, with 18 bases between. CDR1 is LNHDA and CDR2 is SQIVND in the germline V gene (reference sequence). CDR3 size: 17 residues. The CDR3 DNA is TGTGCCAGTATAAAGGGACAAAATCCAACGAACACCGGGGAGCTGTTTTTT. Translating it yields CASIKGQNPTNTGELFF. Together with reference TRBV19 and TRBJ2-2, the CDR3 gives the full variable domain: DGGITQSPKYLFRKEGQNVTLSCEQNLNHDAMYWYRQDPGQGLRLIYYSQIVNDFQKGDIAEGYSVSREKKESFPLTVTSAQKNPTAFYLCASIKGQNPTNTGELFFGEGSRLTVL.

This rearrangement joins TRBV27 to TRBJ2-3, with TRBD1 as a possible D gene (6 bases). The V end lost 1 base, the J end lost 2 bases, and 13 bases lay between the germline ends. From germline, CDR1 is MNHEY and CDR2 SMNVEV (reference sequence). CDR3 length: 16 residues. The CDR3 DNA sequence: TGTGCCAGCAGTTTATTATTTCCAGGGGCCACAGATACGCAGTATTTT. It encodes CASSLLFPGATDTQYF.

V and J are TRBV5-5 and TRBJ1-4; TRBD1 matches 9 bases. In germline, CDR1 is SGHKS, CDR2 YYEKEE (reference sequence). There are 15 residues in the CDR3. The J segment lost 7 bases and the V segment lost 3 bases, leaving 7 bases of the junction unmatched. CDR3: CASSSPGTGSEKLFF. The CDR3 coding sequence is TGTGCCAGCAGCTCCCCGGGGACAGGGTCTGAAAAACTGTTTTTT.

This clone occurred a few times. The CDR3 DNA follows: TGTGCCAGCTCACTAGGAAGGAACACTGAAGCTTTCTTT. Its translation is CASSLGRNTEAFF. The genes are TRBV18 and TRBJ1-1; no reliable D call. The CDR3 has 13 amino acids. Trimming removed 4 bases from V and 1 base from J, with 7 bases in between. Per germline, CDR1 KGHSH and CDR2 LQKENI.

The CDR3 DNA sequence: TGTGCCAGCAGCCCCGGGACGGAGAACACTGAAGCTTTCTTT. Translation gives CASSPGTENTEAFF. V usage is TRBV7-8 and J usage is TRBJ1-1; D is perhaps TRBD1 (5 bases). CDR1 is SGHVS, CDR2 FQNEAQ, per germline. The V and J ends lost 5 bases and 1 base respectively, with 11 bases between them. The CDR3 extends over 14 amino acids.

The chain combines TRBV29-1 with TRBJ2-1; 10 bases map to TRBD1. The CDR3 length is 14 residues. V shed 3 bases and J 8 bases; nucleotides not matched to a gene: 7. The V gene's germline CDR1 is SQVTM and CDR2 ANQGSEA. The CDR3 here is CSVDRTGGIDEQFF. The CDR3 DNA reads TGCAGCGTTGACCGGACAGGGGGGATCGATGAGCAGTTCTTC.

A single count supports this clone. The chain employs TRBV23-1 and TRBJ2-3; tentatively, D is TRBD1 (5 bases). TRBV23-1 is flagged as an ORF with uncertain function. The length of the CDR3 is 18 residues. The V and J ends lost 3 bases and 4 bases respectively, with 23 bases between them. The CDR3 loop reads CASSQYWSPPKGPDTQYF. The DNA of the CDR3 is TGCGCCAGCAGTCAGTATTGGAGCCCACCAAAGGGGCCAGATACGCAGTATTTT.

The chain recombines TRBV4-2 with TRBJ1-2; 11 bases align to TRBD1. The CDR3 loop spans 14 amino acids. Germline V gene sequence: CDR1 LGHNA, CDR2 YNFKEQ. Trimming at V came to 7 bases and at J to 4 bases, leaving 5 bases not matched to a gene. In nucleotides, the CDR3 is TGTGCCAGCAACCGGGACAGGGGGTTCTATGGCTACACCTTC. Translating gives CASNRDRGFYGYTF.

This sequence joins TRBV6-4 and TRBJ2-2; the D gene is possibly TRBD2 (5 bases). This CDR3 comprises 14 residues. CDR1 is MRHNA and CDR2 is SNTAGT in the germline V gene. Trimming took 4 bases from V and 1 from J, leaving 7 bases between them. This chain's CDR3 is CASSVRGNTGELFF. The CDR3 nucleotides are TGTGCCAGCAGTGTCCGGGGGAACACCGGGGAGCTGTTTTTT.

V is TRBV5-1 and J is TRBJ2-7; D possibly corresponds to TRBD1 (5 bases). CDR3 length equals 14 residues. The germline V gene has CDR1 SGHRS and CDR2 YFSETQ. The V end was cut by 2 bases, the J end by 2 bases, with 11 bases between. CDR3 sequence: CASSFSSGTYEQYF. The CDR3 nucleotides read TGCGCCAGCAGCTTTTCCTCAGGGACCTACGAGCAGTACTTC.

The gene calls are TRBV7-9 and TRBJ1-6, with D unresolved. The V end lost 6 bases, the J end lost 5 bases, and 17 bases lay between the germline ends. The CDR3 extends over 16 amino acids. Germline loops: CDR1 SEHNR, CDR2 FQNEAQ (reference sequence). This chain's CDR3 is CASRNDPGRNNSPLHF. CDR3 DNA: TGTGCCAGCAGAAATGATCCTGGAAGGAATAATTCACCCCTCCACTTT. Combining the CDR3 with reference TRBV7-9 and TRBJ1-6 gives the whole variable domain DTGVSQNPRHKITKRGQNVTFRCDPISEHNRLYWYRQTLGQGPEFLTYFQNEAQLEKSRLLSDRFSAERPKGSFSTLEIQRTEQGDSAMYLCASRNDPGRNNSPLHFGNGTRLTVT.

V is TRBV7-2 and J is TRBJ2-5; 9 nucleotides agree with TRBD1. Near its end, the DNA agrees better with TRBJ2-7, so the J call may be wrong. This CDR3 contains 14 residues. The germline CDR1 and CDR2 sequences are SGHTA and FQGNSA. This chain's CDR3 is CASSQGQGSYEQYF. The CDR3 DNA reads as TGTGCCAGCAGCCAGGGACAGGGCTCGTACGAGCAGTACTTC.

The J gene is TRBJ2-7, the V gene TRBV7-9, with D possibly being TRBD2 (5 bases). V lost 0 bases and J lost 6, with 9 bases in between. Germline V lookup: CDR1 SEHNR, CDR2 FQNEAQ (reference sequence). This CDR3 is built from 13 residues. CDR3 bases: TGTGCCAGCAGCTTAGCGCAGGACTTCGAGCAGTACGTC. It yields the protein CASSLAQDFEQYV.

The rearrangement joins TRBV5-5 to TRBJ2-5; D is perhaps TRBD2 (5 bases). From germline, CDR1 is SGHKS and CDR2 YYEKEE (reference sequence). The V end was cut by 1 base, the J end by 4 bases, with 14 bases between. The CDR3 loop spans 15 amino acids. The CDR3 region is CASSLFNGGPETQYF. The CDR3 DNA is TGTGCCAGCAGCTTGTTTAACGGAGGTCCAGAGACCCAGTACTTC.

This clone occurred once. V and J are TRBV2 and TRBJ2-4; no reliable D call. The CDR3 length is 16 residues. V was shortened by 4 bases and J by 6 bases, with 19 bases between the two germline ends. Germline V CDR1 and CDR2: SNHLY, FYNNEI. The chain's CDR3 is CASSGGSVSGRNIQYF. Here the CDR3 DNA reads TGTGCCAGCAGTGGCGGCAGCGTATCTGGTCGAAACATTCAGTACTTC.

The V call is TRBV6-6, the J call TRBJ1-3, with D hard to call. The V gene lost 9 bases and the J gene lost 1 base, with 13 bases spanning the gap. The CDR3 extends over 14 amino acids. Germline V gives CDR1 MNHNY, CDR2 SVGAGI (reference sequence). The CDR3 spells CASSSGDSGNTIYF. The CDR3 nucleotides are TGTGCCAGTTCGAGTGGGGATTCTGGAAACACCATATATTTT.

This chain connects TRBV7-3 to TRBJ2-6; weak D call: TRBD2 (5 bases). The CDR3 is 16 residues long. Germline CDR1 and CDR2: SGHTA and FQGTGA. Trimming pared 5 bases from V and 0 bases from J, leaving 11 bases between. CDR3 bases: TGTGCCAGCAGCCAAACTCGGGGCTCTGGGGCCAACGTCCTGACTTTC. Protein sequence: CASSQTRGSGANVLTF.